The clone carrying this T cell receptor beta chain has a single count. No antigen is known for it. This sample stems from a study of persistence of HIV-infected CD4 T cells. General study points: TCRbeta richness was lower in CMV- and Gag-responding cells than in anti-CD3/anti-CD28-responding cells.

The libraries were made with immunoSEQ version 4 in survey mode. Genomic DNA was diluted to 10 ng/uL, up to 1 ug per sample. Repertoires were generated with immunoSEQ multiplex PCR, while TCRdb's copy carries only in-frame clones and drops some. The data show more than 45,000 clones, around 75% seen once. Deletions cut 8 bases from V and 7 bases from J, with 14 bases between. This CDR3 has 12 amino acids. Cells were stimulated with CMV-infected fibroblast lysates at around 9.1 ug/mL. CD40L-negative CD69-negative CD45RO-high memory CD4+ T cells were sorted as populations depleted of antigen-responding cells.

The rearrangement links TRBV12-3 or TRBV12-4 to TRBJ1-2; no clear D gene. The sequences come from CD4+ T cells sorted from PBMCs after roughly 17-hour stimulation, collected from a patient who received antiretroviral therapy. This receptor was obtained from an adult man with HIV who was CMV-seropositive. The CDR3 DNA follows: TGTGCCAGCGGTAGGGCCTGGGGTGGCTACACCTTC. Encoded protein: CASGRAWGGYTF.